Following are 32 T cell receptor beta chains from one sample sequenced in a study of blood T cells in healthy people across ages. It was with a sample-barcoded 5' primer and a J-beta primer mix that a second PCR of roughly 7 to 12 cycles was run. One entry per CDR3 protein, called by TCRdb with MiXCR from the 5' RACE reads. Altogether some 790,000 distinct CDR3 sequences are present, around 30% being singletons, with the ten largest covering roughly 17%. Input material: blood. The receptors were gathered from an elderly woman in good health.

This clonotype occurred many times. This chain links TRBV11-3 with TRBJ2-1, with D perhaps given as TRBD1 or TRBD2 (5 bases each). Trimming took 0 bases from V and 5 from J, leaving 14 bases between them. Germline V gene lookup returns CDR1 SGHNT and CDR2 YENEEA. The CDR3 is made up of 16 amino acids. CDR3 bases: TGTGCCAGCAGCTTAGATACCTGGGGGTCGGACAATGAGCAGTTCTTC. Encoded protein: CASSLDTWGSDNEQFF.

With regard to this clonotype: The CDR3 does not end in the conserved phenylalanine or tryptophan, so this is likely a read error. The chain combines TRBV18 with TRBJ2-5; D ambiguous. The ends were cut back, 3 bases at V and 2 bases at J, with 7 bases in the middle. Germline CDR1 KGHSH, CDR2 LQKENI. CDR3 size: 13 residues. This CDR3 reads CASSPIGQETQYC. In DNA, the CDR3 is TGTGCCAGCTCACCGATTGGGCAAGAGACCCAGTACTGC.

This clonotype was recorded at least ten times. The CDR3 region is CASRHGRQHTDTQYF. The CDR3 nucleotides are TGTGCCAGCAGACACGGACGGCAACACACAGATACGCAGTATTTT. The rearrangement joins TRBV3-1 to TRBJ2-3; D call uncertain. The CDR3 is 15 residues long. The germline V and J ends were trimmed by 6 bases and 2 bases, with 15 bases remaining between them. Germline CDR1 reads LGHDT; CDR2 reads YNNKEL (reference sequence).

This clonotype was seen many times. The chain joins TRBV20-1 to TRBJ2-5; TRBD2 might be the D (5 bases). Trimming cost V 2 bases and J 5 bases, with 15 bases left between them. Per the germline V gene, CDR1 is DFQATT and CDR2 is SNEGSKA (reference sequence). The CDR3 is made up of 14 amino acids. CDR3 protein: CSARLSGSRETQYF. The DNA for the CDR3 is TGCAGTGCTAGACTCTCGGGGTCCCGGGAGACCCAGTACTTC.

This clonotype has ten or more counts. The CDR3 DNA is TGTGCCAGCAGCCATAGATTGACAGGGGGTTTTGGCTACACCTTC. It codes for CASSHRLTGGFGYTF. This rearrangement joins TRBV7-8 to TRBJ1-2; the match to TRBD1 covers 9 bases. The germline V gene encodes CDR1 SGHVS and CDR2 FQNEAQ. There are 15 residues in the CDR3. The V segment lost 5 bases and the J segment 7 bases; nucleotides outside the gene matches: 11.

Comment on this clonotype: With a much larger clone just one base away, this may be a read error. The genes are TRBV6-2 or TRBV6-3 and TRBJ1-2; 9 bases are shared with TRBD1. Germline lookup yields CDR1 MNHEY and CDR2 SVGEGT. CDR3 length: 14 residues. V dropped 5 bases and J dropped 7; count of bases not matched to a gene: 8. The DNA for the CDR3 is TGTGCCAGCAGTGACCCCGGGACAGGGTCTGGCTACACCTTC. Translated, it gives CASSDPGTGSGYTF.

This clonotype was detected only once. This clone may be a read error of a much larger clone one base away. The chain carries TRBV20-1 and TRBJ2-4; D is uncertain. This CDR3 region has 13 residues. Germline lookup yields CDR1 DFQATT and CDR2 SNEGSKA (reference sequence). CDR3 bases: TGCAGTGCTGGAGATGGCGAAGGTATAATTCAGTACTTC. Its protein product is CSAGDGEGIIQYF.

The CDR3 DNA follows: TGCAGCGTTGAGGAACCGCGGGGGAATGAGCAGTTCTTC. Translated, it gives CSVEEPRGNEQFF. The chain employs TRBV29-1 and TRBJ2-1, with 7 bases aligning to TRBD2. The V segment lost 3 bases and the J segment 7 bases; nucleotides outside the gene matches: 6. The CDR3 is made up of 13 amino acids. Germline V gene data show CDR1 as SQVTM and CDR2 as ANQGSEA.

In this sample, this clonotype turned up a few times. A clone one base away is much larger, so this may be a read error. This chain connects TRBV6-2 or TRBV6-3 to TRBJ2-1; 10 nucleotides align to TRBD1. The closer fit of TRBJ2-7 to the DNA end suggests the J call may be wrong. This CDR3 region has 15 residues. Germline loops: CDR1 MNHEY, CDR2 SVGEGT. The CDR3 coding sequence is TGTGCCAGCAGACATCCGGGACAGGGGAACAATGAGCAGTACTTC. As protein: CASRHPGQGNNEQYF.

The chain recombines TRBV6-1 with TRBJ1-2, with D unresolved. The CDR3 is made up of 13 amino acids. V lost 8 bases, J lost 7 bases, and 17 bases lay in between. The germline gives CDR1 MNHNS, CDR2 SASEGT. Here the CDR3 DNA reads TGTGCCAGCGGCGGGATTAGGGAACGTGGCTACACCTTC. Amino acid sequence: CASGGIRERGYTF.

Ten or more counts support this clonotype. The chain links TRBV12-3 or TRBV12-4 to TRBJ2-5; 10 nucleotides line up with TRBD1. The CDR3 totals 15 residues. With V trimmed by 6 bases and J by 1 base, 5 bases remained unmatched. CDR3 in amino acids: CASRSGTGVQETQYF. CDR3 coding DNA: TGTGCCAGCAGGTCCGGGACAGGGGTCCAAGAGACCCAGTACTTC.

This sequence joins TRBV5-5 and TRBJ1-1; 7 nucleotides line up with TRBD1. Germline assignment: CDR1 SGHKS and CDR2 YYEKEE (reference sequence). CDR3 size: 13 residues. Germline trimming cut 3 bases from V and 7 bases from J; bases unmatched to any gene: 6. The CDR3 loop is CASSWDSHFEAFF. CDR3 sequence (DNA): TGTGCCAGCAGCTGGGACAGCCACTTTGAAGCTTTCTTT.

J is TRBJ2-7 and V is TRBV7-3, with a possible D match to TRBD2 (7 bases). The V and J ends lost 1 base and 4 bases respectively, with 14 bases between them. Germline V CDR1 and CDR2: SGHTA, FQGTGA. This CDR3 region has 15 residues. For the CDR3, the DNA is TGTGCCAGCAGCTTAAGGGGGGGGCCTGCTTACGAGCAGTACTTC. This codes for CASSLRGGPAYEQYF.

This clonotype came up many times. The chain has TRBV6-2 or TRBV6-3 and TRBJ2-5, with 7 bases lining up with TRBD1. CDR3 size: 16 residues. Germline CDR1 and CDR2: MNHEY and SVGEGT. J was trimmed by 1 base and V by 2 bases; bases with no gene match: 7. CDR3 DNA: TGTGCCAGCAGTTACGGAGCTGGGACAGTCCAAGAGACCCAGTACTTC. Its translation is CASSYGAGTVQETQYF.

This chain connects TRBV10-3 to TRBJ2-7, with TRBD2 matching over 8 bases. Germline V lookup: CDR1 ENHRY, CDR2 SYGVKD. The CDR3 covers 13 residues. With V trimmed by 11 bases and J by 2 bases, 8 bases remained unmatched. The CDR3 sequence is CALSAGVPYEQYF. The DNA for the CDR3 is TGTGCCTTATCAGCGGGGGTTCCCTACGAGCAGTACTTC.

In its sample, this clonotype was seen many times. V gene TRBV15 combines with J gene TRBJ1-1; 7 bases line up with TRBD1. With 4 bases clipped from V and 2 bases from J, the junction kept 7 bases outside the gene matches. Germline V lookup: CDR1 LNHNV, CDR2 YYDKDF (reference sequence). The CDR3 sequence is 15 residues long. Written as DNA, the CDR3 is TGTGCCACCAGCACGATGGGACAGCTTAACACTGAAGCTTTCTTT. It encodes CATSTMGQLNTEAFF.

This clonotype was detected many times. V usage is TRBV12-3 or TRBV12-4 and J usage is TRBJ1-5, with 10 nucleotides matching TRBD1. Trimming took 7 bases from V and 5 from J; bases not matched to a gene: 5. This CDR3 is 14 amino acids long. CDR3 residues: CASTSTGGDQPQHF. The CDR3 region has the DNA TGTGCCAGCACCTCGACAGGGGGCGATCAGCCCCAGCATTTT.

This clonotype has just a few counts. The rearrangement uses TRBV28 and TRBJ1-2, with unresolved D. The germline V gene encodes CDR1 MDHEN and CDR2 SYDVKM. The germline V and J ends were trimmed by 6 bases and 6 bases, with 11 bases remaining between them. The CDR3 consists of 12 residues. The chain's CDR3 is CASRDQVDGYTF. CDR3 sequence (DNA): TGTGCCAGCAGAGATCAGGTGGATGGCTACACCTTC.

V is TRBV11-2 and J is TRBJ2-5; D is ambiguous. Trimming took off 7 bases at V and 1 base at J, with 10 bases between the two ends. This CDR3 is built from 13 residues. The V gene's germline CDR1 is SGHAT and CDR2 FQNNGV. The CDR3 here is CASIRSGQETQYF. In DNA, the CDR3 is TGTGCCAGCATCAGATCCGGCCAAGAGACCCAGTACTTC.

Concerning this clonotype itself: A much larger clone sits a single nucleotide away, making a read error possible. The chain combines TRBV28 with TRBJ2-7; TRBD2 might be the D (5 bases). Germline CDR1 reads MDHEN; CDR2 reads SYDVKM. V was cut by 2 bases and J by 4 bases, with 9 bases left in between. This CDR3 region has 13 residues. CDR3 coding DNA: TGTGCCAGCAGTTTACGGGAATGGTACGAGCAGTACTTC. It codes for CASSLREWYEQYF.

There are a few counts of this clonotype. The chain employs TRBV2 and TRBJ1-4; 9 bases fit TRBD1. V was pared by 5 bases and J by 8 bases, with 9 bases of the junction left unmatched. Germline CDR1 SNHLY, CDR2 FYNNEI. The CDR3 runs to 15 residues. CDR3 amino acids: CASSLQQGAREKLFF. In DNA form, the CDR3 reads TGTGCCAGCAGTCTACAACAGGGGGCGAGGGAAAAACTGTTTTTT.

There are a few counts of this clonotype. The chain employs TRBV20-1 and TRBJ1-1; TRBD1 agrees at 7 bases. There are 11 residues in the CDR3. The germline V gene has CDR1 DFQATT and CDR2 SNEGSKA (reference sequence). V shed 6 bases and J 3 bases; nucleotides not matched to a gene: 1. CDR3 DNA sequence: TGCAGTGCCACAGGGGACACTGAAGCTTTCTTT. It encodes CSATGDTEAFF.

The chain combines TRBV18 with TRBJ1-2; D may be TRBD1 (6 bases). Germline V gives CDR1 KGHSH, CDR2 LQKENI. The CDR3 has 15 amino acids. V was pared by 3 bases and J by 2 bases, with 13 bases between. CDR3 coding DNA: TGTGCCAGCTCACCGGACAGAAACGGCAACTATGGCTACACCTTC. Protein sequence: CASSPDRNGNYGYTF.

This clonotype was counted a few times. The J gene is TRBJ2-5, the V gene TRBV4-2, with 9 bases fitting TRBD2. Germline V gives CDR1 LGHNA, CDR2 YNFKEQ. Unmatched junction bases numbered 12, after V lost 3 bases and J lost 7 bases. The CDR3 sequence is 16 residues long. CDR3 sequence (DNA): TGTGCCAGCAGCCATGACCGCGGGGGGGCCTGTGGGACCCAGTACTTC. This gives the protein CASSHDRGGACGTQYF.

V usage is TRBV29-1 and J usage is TRBJ1-2; no definite D call. The V end was cut by 0 bases, the J end by 4 bases, with 15 bases between. Germline CDR1 SQVTM, CDR2 ANQGSEA. The CDR3 has 15 residues. CDR3 loop: CSVEDMHSLGYGYTF. The CDR3 DNA sequence: TGCAGCGTTGAAGATATGCACTCGCTAGGCTATGGCTACACCTTC.

This clonotype was seen once. The gene calls are TRBV6-5 and TRBJ1-2; TRBD1 matches 8 bases. The CDR3 extends over 11 amino acids. In germline, CDR1 is MNHEY, CDR2 SVGAGI. The ends lost 5 bases at V and 8 bases at J; junction bases unmatched: 1. The CDR3 DNA is TGTGCCAGCAGTGGGGACAGGGGCTACACCTTC. It is translated as CASSGDRGYTF.

This clonotype was found many times. The V and J genes are TRBV5-1 and TRBJ2-3; D perhaps matches TRBD2 (6 bases). The V and J ends lost 0 bases and 1 base respectively, with 12 bases between them. CDR1 is SGHRS, CDR2 YFSETQ, per germline. The length of the CDR3 is 16 residues. In DNA form, the CDR3 reads TGCGCCAGCAGCTTGGGGGCACTAGCAGGCACAGATACGCAGTATTTT. It is translated as CASSLGALAGTDTQYF.

The chain employs TRBV11-2 and TRBJ2-3, with no clear D. This CDR3 region has 14 residues. Trimming stripped 8 bases from V and 0 bases from J, with 12 bases between. Germline lookup yields CDR1 SGHAT and CDR2 FQNNGV. The CDR3 DNA reads TGTGCCAGCTGCATAGCTCCTAGCACAGATACGCAGTATTTT. Its protein is CASCIAPSTDTQYF.

This clonotype has at least ten counts. This chain uses TRBV7-2 with TRBJ2-3; tentatively, D is TRBD2 (5 bases). Trimming pared 7 bases from V and 6 bases from J, leaving 20 bases between. The CDR3 loop spans 15 amino acids. Germline V gives CDR1 SGHTA, CDR2 FQGNSA. The CDR3 sequence: CASTSPVGAPDTQYF. CDR3 sequence (DNA): TGTGCCAGCACCAGCCCGGTGGGAGCCCCGGATACGCAGTATTTT.

Note on this clonotype: A read error may produce the germline difference seen at one junction end. The V call is TRBV20-1, the J call TRBJ2-1, with D possibly being TRBD2 (5 bases). CDR1 is DFQATT, CDR2 SNEGSKA, per germline (reference sequence). The CDR3 runs 14 residues. The DNA for the CDR3 is TGCAGTGCTGGAGAGCGGCTACTCTACAATGAGCAGTTCTTC. Translating gives CSAGERLLYNEQFF.

This clonotype was seen ten or more times. The chain couples TRBV6-5 to TRBJ2-3, with 7 bases lining up with TRBD1. The CDR3 has 13 residues. The germline gives CDR1 MNHEY, CDR2 SVGAGI. V was pared by 7 bases and J by 3 bases, with 4 bases of the junction left unmatched. The CDR3 sequence: CASKETGTDTQYF. CDR3 nucleotide sequence: TGTGCCAGCAAGGAGACAGGGACAGATACGCAGTATTTT.

This clonotype has just a few counts. The rearrangement links TRBV7-2 to TRBJ2-4; 7 bases line up with TRBD2. The J call may be incorrect, as the DNA end agrees better with TRBJ2-5. This CDR3 spans 15 amino acids. Germline V gives CDR1 SGHTA, CDR2 FQGNSA. CDR3 sequence reads: CASSLGGAGGETQYF. Here the CDR3 DNA reads TGTGCCAGCAGCTTAGGAGGGGCCGGGGGGGAGACCCAGTACTTC.